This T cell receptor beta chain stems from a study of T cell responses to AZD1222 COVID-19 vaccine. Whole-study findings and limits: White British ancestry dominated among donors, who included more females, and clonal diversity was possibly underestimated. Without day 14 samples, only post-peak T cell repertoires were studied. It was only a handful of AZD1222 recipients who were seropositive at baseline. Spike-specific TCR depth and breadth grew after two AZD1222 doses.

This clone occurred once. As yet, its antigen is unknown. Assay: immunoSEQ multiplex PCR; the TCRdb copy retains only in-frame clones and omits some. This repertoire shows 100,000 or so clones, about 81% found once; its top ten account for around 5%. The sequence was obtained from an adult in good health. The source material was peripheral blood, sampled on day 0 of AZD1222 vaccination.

The CDR3 loop reads CASGSGFKLFF. The CDR3 DNA reads TGTGCCAGCGGGTCGGGGTTCAAACTGTTTTTT. The J gene is TRBJ1-4, the V gene TRBV6-6; the D is unclear. The CDR3 consists of 11 residues. Trimming stripped 8 bases from V and 11 bases from J, with 12 bases between. CDR1 and CDR2 (germline): MNHNY, SVGAGI (reference sequence).